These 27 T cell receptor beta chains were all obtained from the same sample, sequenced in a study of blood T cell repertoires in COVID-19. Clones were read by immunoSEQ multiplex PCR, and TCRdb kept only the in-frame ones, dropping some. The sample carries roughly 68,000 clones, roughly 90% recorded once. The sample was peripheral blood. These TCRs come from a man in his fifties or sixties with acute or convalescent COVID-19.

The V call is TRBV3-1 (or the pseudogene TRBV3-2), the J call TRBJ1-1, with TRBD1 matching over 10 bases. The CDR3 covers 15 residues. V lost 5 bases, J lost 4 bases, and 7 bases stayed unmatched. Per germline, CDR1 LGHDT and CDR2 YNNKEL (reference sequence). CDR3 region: CASSYRQGALTEAFF. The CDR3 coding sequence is TGTGCCAGCAGCTACAGACAGGGGGCGCTCACTGAAGCTTTCTTT.

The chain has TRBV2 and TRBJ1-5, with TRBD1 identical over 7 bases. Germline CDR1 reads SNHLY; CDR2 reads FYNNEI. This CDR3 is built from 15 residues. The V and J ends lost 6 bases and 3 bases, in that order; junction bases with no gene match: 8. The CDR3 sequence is CASSPLGTVNQPQHF. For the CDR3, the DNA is TGTGCCAGCAGCCCCCTGGGGACAGTCAATCAGCCCCAGCATTTT.

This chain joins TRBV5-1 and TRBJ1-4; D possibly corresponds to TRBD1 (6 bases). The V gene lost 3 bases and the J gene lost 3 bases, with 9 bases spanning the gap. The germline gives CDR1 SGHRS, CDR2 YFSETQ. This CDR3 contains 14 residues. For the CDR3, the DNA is TGCGCCAGCAGCTCGGGACAATCTAATGAAAAACTGTTTTTT. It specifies CASSSGQSNEKLFF.

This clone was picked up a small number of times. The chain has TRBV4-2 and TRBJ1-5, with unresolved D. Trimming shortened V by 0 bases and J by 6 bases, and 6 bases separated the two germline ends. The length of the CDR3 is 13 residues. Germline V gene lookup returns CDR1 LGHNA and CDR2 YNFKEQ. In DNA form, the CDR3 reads TGTGCCAGCAGCCAAGATCCCGGTCAGCCCCAGCATTTT. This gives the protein CASSQDPGQPQHF.

The CDR3 spells CATSRDNRGLLNEKLFF. In nucleotides, the CDR3 is TGTGCCACCAGCAGAGATAATAGGGGGCTACTTAATGAAAAACTGTTTTTT. V gene TRBV15 combines with J gene TRBJ1-4; 7 bases fit TRBD1. From germline, CDR1 is LNHNV and CDR2 YYDKDF (reference sequence). The length of the CDR3 is 17 residues. The trim removed 0 bases at V and 4 bases at J, leaving 8 bases unmatched.

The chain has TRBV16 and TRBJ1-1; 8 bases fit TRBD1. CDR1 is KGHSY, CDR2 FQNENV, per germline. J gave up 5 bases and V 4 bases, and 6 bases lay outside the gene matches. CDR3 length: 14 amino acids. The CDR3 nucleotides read TGTGCCAGCAGCCGTCGGACAGGGATAACTGAAGCTTTCTTT. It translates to CASSRRTGITEAFF.

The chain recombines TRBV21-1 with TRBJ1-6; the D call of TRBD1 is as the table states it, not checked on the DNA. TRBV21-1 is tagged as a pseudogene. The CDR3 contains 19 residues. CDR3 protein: CASSKMVAGGPLWGSPLHF. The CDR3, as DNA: TGTGCCAGCAGCAAAATGGTGGCAGGGGGACCGTTATGGGGTTCACCCCTCCACTTT.

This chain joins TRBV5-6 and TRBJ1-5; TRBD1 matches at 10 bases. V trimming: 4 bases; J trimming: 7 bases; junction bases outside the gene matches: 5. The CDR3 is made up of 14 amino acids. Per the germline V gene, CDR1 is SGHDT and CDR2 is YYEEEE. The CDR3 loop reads CASSNGQGDQPQHF. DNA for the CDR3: TGTGCCAGCAGCAATGGACAGGGGGACCAGCCCCAGCATTTT.

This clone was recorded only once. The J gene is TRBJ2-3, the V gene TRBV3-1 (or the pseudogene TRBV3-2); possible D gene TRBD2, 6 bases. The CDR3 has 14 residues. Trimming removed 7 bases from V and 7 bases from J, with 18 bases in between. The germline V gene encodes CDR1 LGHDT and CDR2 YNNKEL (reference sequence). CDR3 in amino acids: CASTASGTPNTQYF. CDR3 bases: TGTGCCAGCACCGCATCCGGGACTCCCAATACGCAGTATTTT.

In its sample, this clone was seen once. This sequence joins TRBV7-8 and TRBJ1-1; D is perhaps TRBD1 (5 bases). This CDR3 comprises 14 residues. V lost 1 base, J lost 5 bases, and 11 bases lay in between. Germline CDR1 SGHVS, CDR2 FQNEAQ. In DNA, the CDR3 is TGTGCCAGCAGCTTAGGGGGGGTAGCTACTGAAGCTTTCTTT. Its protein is CASSLGGVATEAFF.

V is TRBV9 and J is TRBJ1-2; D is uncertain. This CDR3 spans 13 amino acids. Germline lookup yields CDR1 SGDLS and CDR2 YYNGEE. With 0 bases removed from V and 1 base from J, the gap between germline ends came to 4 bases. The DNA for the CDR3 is TGTGCCAGCAGCGTAGACAATAACTATGGCTACACCTTC. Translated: CASSVDNNYGYTF.

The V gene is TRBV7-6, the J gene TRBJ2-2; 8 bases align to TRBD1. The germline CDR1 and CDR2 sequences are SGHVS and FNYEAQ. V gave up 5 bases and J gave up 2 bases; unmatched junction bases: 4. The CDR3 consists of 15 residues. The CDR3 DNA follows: TGTGCCAGCAGCGACAGGGGACAAAACACCGGGGAGCTGTTTTTT. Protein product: CASSDRGQNTGELFF.

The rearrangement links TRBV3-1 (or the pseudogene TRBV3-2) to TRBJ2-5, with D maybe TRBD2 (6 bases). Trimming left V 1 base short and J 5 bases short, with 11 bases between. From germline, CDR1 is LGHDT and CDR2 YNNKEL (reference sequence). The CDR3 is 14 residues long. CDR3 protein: CASSQGAGLETQYF. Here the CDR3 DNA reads TGTGCCAGCAGCCAAGGGGCGGGGTTGGAGACCCAGTACTTC.

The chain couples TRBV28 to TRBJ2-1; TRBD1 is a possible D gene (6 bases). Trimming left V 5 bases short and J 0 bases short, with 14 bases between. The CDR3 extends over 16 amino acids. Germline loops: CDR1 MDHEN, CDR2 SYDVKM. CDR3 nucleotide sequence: TGTGCCAGCAGTCTGTTTAGGGGGAGCTCCTACAATGAGCAGTTCTTC. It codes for CASSLFRGSSYNEQFF.

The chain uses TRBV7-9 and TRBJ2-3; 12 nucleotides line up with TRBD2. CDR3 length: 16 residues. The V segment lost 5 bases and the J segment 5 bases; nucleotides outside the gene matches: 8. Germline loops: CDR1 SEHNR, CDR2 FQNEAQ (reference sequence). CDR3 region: CASSPGLAGFIDTQYF. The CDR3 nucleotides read TGTGCCAGCAGCCCAGGACTAGCGGGGTTTATAGATACGCAGTATTTT.

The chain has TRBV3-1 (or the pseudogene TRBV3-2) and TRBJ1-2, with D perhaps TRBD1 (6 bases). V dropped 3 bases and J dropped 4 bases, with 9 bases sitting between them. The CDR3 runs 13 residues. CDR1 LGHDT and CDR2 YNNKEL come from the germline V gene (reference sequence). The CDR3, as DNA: TGTGCCAGCAGCCAGGACAGTTTCTATGGCTACACCTTC. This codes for CASSQDSFYGYTF.

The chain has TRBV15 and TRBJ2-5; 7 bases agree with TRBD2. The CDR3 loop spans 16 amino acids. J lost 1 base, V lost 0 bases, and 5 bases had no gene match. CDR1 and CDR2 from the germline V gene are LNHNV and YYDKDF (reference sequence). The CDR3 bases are TGTGCCACCAGCAGAGATAAGTGGGGGGGCCAAGAGACCCAGTACTTC. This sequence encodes CATSRDKWGGQETQYF.

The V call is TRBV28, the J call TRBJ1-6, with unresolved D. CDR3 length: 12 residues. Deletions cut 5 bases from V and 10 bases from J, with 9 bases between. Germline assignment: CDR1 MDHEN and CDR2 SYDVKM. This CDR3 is CASSLQQSPLHF. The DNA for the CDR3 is TGTGCCAGCAGTCTACAACAGTCACCCCTCCACTTT. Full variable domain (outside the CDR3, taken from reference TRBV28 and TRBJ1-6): DVKVTQSSRYLVKRTGEKVFLECVQDMDHENMFWYRQDPGLGLRLIYFSYDVKMKEKGDIPEGYSVSREKKERFSLILESASTNQTSMYLCASSLQQSPLHFGNGTRLTVT.

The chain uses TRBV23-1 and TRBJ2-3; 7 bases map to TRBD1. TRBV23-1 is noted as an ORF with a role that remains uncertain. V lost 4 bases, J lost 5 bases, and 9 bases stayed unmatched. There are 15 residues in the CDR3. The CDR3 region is CASSPSGQEQDTQYF. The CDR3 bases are TGCGCCAGCAGTCCATCCGGACAGGAACAAGATACGCAGTATTTT.

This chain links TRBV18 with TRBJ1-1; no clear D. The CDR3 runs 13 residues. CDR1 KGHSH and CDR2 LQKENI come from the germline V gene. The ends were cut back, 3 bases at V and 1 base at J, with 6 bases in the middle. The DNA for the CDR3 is TGTGCCAGCTCACCGAACAAGAACACTGAAGCTTTCTTT. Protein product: CASSPNKNTEAFF.

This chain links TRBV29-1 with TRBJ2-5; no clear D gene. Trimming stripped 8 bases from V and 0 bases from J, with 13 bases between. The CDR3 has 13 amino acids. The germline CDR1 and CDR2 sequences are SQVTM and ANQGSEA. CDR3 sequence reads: CSSSARYQETQYF. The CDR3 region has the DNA TGCAGCTCTAGTGCCCGGTACCAAGAGACCCAGTACTTC.

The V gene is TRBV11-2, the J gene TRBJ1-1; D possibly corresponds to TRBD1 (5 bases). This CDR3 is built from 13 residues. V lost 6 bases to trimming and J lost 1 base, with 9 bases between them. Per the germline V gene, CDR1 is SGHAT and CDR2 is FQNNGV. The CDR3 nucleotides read TGTGCCAGCAGGCGTACAGGGAACACTGAAGCTTTCTTT. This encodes CASRRTGNTEAFF.

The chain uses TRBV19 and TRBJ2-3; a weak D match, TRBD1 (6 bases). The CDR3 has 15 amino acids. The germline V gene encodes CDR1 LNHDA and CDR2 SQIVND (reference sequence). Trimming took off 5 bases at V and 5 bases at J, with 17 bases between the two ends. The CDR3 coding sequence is TGTGCCAGTAGTTTCCCCGTGGGGGCGGAAGATACGCAGTATTTT. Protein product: CASSFPVGAEDTQYF.

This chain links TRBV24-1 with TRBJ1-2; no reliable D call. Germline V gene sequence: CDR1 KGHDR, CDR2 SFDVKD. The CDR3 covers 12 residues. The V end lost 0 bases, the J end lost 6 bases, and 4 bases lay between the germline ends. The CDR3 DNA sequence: TGTGCCACCAGTGATTTGGTCGATGGCTACACCTTC. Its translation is CATSDLVDGYTF.

CDR3 in DNA: TGCGCCAGCAGTGAGTCTGGAGGGACCTATAATTCACCCCTCCACTTT. Translated: CASSESGGTYNSPLHF. V and J are TRBV10-2 and TRBJ1-6; D call uncertain. Trimming removed 0 bases from V and 2 bases from J, with 8 bases in between. Per germline, CDR1 WSHSY and CDR2 SAAADI. CDR3 length: 16 residues.

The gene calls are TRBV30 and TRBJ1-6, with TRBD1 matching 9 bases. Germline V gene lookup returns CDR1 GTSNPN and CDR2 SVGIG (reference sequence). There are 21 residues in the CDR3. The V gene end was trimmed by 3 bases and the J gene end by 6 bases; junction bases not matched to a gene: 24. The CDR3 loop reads CAWRESSGTGYQRLGNSPLHF. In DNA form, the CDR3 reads TGTGCCTGGAGGGAATCGTCCGGGACAGGGTATCAGAGGCTTGGTAATTCACCCCTCCACTTT.

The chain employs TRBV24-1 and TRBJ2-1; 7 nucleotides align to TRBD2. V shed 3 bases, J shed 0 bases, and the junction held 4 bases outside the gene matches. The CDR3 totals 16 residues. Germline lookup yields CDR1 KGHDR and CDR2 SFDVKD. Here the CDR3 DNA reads TGTGCCACCAGTGATCGGGGGGACCCCTCCTACAATGAGCAGTTCTTC. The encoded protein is CATSDRGDPSYNEQFF.